This T cell receptor beta chain was observed in a study of blood T cell repertoires in COVID-19. The ends were cut back, 0 bases at V and 4 bases at J, with 12 bases in the middle. Germline CDR1 reads ENHRY; CDR2 reads SYGVKD. The CDR3 has 15 residues. Sequenced by immunoSEQ multiplex PCR; TCRdb stores in-frame clones only, minus some. The sample holds about 75,000 clones; 84% are singletons and the top ten take 20% to 25%. Sample: peripheral blood. The chain combines TRBV10-3 with TRBJ1-1; D uncertain. The sequence derives from a woman between 45 and 60 years old with acute or convalescent COVID-19. The CDR3 DNA is TGTGCCATCAGTGAGTCGTCGGGTTCCGGCACTGAAGCTTTCTTT. Translating gives CAISESSGSGTEAFF.